The 5 T cell receptor beta chains in this list originate from one sample, sequenced in a study of OX40 agonist ivuxolimab in advanced cancers. Assay used: immunoSEQ multiplex PCR; TCRdb lists only in-frame clones, some missing. Here the sample spans some 70,000 clones, about nine tenths being singletons. The sequences come from CD4+ or CD8+ T cells sorted from blood, collected in a trial of the OX40 agonist ivuxolimab. The receptors originated from an adult with an advanced solid tumor such as melanoma, head and neck, liver or kidney cancer.

V usage is TRBV11-1 and J usage is TRBJ2-3; 11 nucleotides agree with TRBD2. The CDR3 has 16 amino acids. Germline V gene data show CDR1 as SGHAT and CDR2 as FQDESV (reference sequence). V lost 5 bases, J lost 3 bases, and 7 bases stayed unmatched. The CDR3 DNA reads as TGTGCCAGCAGCCAATTAGCGGGGGGGTATACAGATACGCAGTATTTT. Its protein product is CASSQLAGGYTDTQYF.

This chain joins TRBV19 and TRBJ2-7, with TRBD1 as a possible D gene (6 bases). Germline V gives CDR1 LNHDA, CDR2 SQIVND (reference sequence). Trimming removed 3 bases at V and 2 bases at J, with 11 bases between. This CDR3 is built from 14 residues. The CDR3 coding sequence is TGTGCCAGTAGTATTGTGGACAGCACCTACGAGCAGTACTTC. Translation: CASSIVDSTYEQYF.

The V and J genes are TRBV6-4 and TRBJ2-2; 7 nucleotides align to TRBD1. The J segment lost 4 bases and the V segment lost 4 bases, leaving 3 bases of the junction unmatched. CDR1 is MRHNA and CDR2 is SNTAGT in the germline V gene. This CDR3 region has 14 residues. The CDR3 loop is CASSVKGATGELFF. The CDR3 DNA reads as TGTGCCAGCAGTGTGAAGGGGGCCACCGGGGAGCTGTTTTTT.

The chain's CDR3 is CASSWDGRSYEQYF. CDR3 sequence (DNA): TGTGCCAGCAGCTGGGACGGACGATCCTACGAGCAGTACTTC. This sequence joins TRBV5-4 and TRBJ2-7, with D possibly called TRBD1 or TRBD2 (5 bases each). CDR1 SGHNT and CDR2 YYREEE come from the germline V gene (reference sequence). Between the trimmed V and J ends, which lost 3 bases and 1 base, there was a span of 11 bases. The CDR3 length is 14 residues.

This CDR3 is CASSLSGTGITGELFF. The CDR3 DNA is TGTGCCAGCAGCCTATCCGGGACAGGGATAACCGGGGAGCTGTTTTTT. The rearrangement uses TRBV11-3 and TRBJ2-2; TRBD1 agrees at 9 bases. Germline CDR1 SGHNT, CDR2 YENEEA. The CDR3 spans 16 residues. The V segment lost 5 bases and the J segment 5 bases; nucleotides outside the gene matches: 9.